A single sample is the source of the 9 T cell receptor beta chains below, sequenced in a study of shared clonotypes between healthy human individuals. Profiling relied on immunoSEQ multiplex PCR, and the TCRdb table lists in-frame clones only, not all of them. The table lists approximately 2.4 million clones, 90% to 97% of them singletons. Sequences were obtained from naive CD4+ T cells sorted from blood. The sample's subset: CD45RA+ positively selected. These receptors were collected from a young man in good health.

V usage is TRBV2 and J usage is TRBJ1-1; possibly TRBD1 for D (6 bases). The CDR3 totals 13 residues. Per the germline V gene, CDR1 is SNHLY and CDR2 is FYNNEI. V shed 8 bases and J shed 3 bases, with 13 bases lying between them. In DNA, the CDR3 is TGTGCCAGCTATAGGACAGTGCACACTGAAGCTTTCTTT. The encoded protein is CASYRTVHTEAFF.

The chain is built from TRBV7-8 and TRBJ2-7, with a possible D match to TRBD1 (7 bases). Germline CDR1 reads SGHVS; CDR2 reads FQNEAQ. The CDR3 spans 14 residues. Trimming cost V 4 bases and J 5 bases, with 15 bases left between them. CDR3 loop: CASSSHQGGNEQYF. CDR3 in DNA: TGTGCCAGCAGCTCCCACCAGGGGGGAAACGAGCAGTACTTC. The full variable domain, in which reference TRBV7-8 and TRBJ2-7 provide the parts outside the CDR3, is GAGVSQSPRYKVAKRGQDVALRCDPISGHVSLFWYQQALGQGPEFLTYFQNEAQLDKSGLPSDRFFAERPEGSVSTLKIQRTQQEDSAVYLCASSSHQGGNEQYFGPGTRLTVT.

The V and J genes are TRBV6-1 and TRBJ1-3; D call uncertain. CDR1 and CDR2 (germline): MNHNS, SASEGT. CDR3 length: 14 amino acids. The germline V and J ends were trimmed by 5 bases and 0 bases, with 8 bases remaining between them. DNA of the CDR3: TGTGCCAGCAGTCAGGCCCTCTCTGGAAACACCATATATTTT. Residues: CASSQALSGNTIYF.

This clone was found once. The chain recombines TRBV7-3 with TRBJ1-1; 8 nucleotides match TRBD1. Trimming cost V 5 bases and J 3 bases; bases outside gene matches: 8. There are 15 residues in the CDR3. Germline V gene lookup returns CDR1 SGHTA and CDR2 FQGTGA. This CDR3 is CASSKDRVEYTEAFF. The CDR3 DNA follows: TGTGCCAGCAGCAAGGACAGGGTTGAGTACACTGAAGCTTTCTTT.

On this clone itself: The same CDR3 arises from other DNA sequences in this sample as well. The CDR3 here is CAISESGGANQPQHF. DNA for the CDR3: TGTGCCATCAGTGAGTCGGGAGGGGCCAATCAGCCCCAGCATTTT. The J gene is TRBJ1-5, the V gene TRBV10-3, with a possible D match to TRBD1 (5 bases). Germline CDR1 is ENHRY and CDR2 is SYGVKD. V was trimmed by 0 bases and J by 3 bases, leaving 9 bases between them. The CDR3 is 15 amino acids.

The chain combines TRBV28 with TRBJ1-5; D is unresolved. Trimming shortened V by 8 bases and J by 0 bases, and 8 bases separated the two germline ends. This CDR3 has 13 amino acids. Germline V gene sequence: CDR1 MDHEN, CDR2 SYDVKM. This CDR3 reads CASPQFSNQPQHF. DNA for the CDR3: TGTGCCAGCCCACAATTTAGCAATCAGCCCCAGCATTTT.

This clone has only a few counts. The chain couples TRBV5-4 to TRBJ1-4; D unclear. This CDR3 is built from 15 residues. Trimming took 0 bases from V and 4 from J, leaving 10 bases between them. The germline gives CDR1 SGHNT, CDR2 YYREEE (reference sequence). CDR3 protein: CASSLVPGFNEKLFF. CDR3 coding DNA: TGTGCCAGCAGCTTGGTCCCCGGGTTTAATGAAAAACTGTTTTTT.

The rearrangement joins TRBV7-3 to TRBJ1-1; D perhaps matches TRBD1 (5 bases). The V and J ends lost 2 bases and 3 bases respectively, with 7 bases between them. In germline, CDR1 is SGHTA, CDR2 FQGTGA. This CDR3 is 13 amino acids long. As DNA, the CDR3 is TGTGCCAGCAGCTTAGCAGGGTACACTGAAGCTTTCTTT. Its protein is CASSLAGYTEAFF.

V and J are TRBV6-5 and TRBJ2-5; no definite D call. The germline V gene has CDR1 MNHEY and CDR2 SVGAGI. The CDR3 is 13 residues long. Trimming removed 2 bases from V and 4 bases from J, with 8 bases in between. The CDR3 is CASSYLGTETQYF. CDR3 in DNA: TGTGCCAGCAGTTACCTGGGAACAGAGACCCAGTACTTC.